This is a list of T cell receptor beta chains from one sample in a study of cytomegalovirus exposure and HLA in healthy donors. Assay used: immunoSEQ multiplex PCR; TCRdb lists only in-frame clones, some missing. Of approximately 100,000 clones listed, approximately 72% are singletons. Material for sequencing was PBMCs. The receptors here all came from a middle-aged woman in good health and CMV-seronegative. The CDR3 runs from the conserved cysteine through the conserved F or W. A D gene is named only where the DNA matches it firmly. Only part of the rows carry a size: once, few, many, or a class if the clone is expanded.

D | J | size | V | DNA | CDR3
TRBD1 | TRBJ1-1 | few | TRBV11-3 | TGTGCCAGCAGCCCCGCCGGGACAGGGGTCACTGAAGCTTTCTTT | CASSPAGTGVTEAFF
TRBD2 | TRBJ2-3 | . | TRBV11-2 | TGTGCCAGCAGCTTCATCGGGGGGTCTAGCACAGATACGCAGTATTTT | CASSFIGGSSTDTQYF
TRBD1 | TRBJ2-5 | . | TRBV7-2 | TGTGCCAGCAGCTTAGTAACAGGGGGCGCGGAGACCCAGTACTTC | CASSLVTGGAETQYF
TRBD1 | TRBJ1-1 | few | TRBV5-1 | TGCGCCAGCAGCCCAACCGGGGACAGAAACACTGAAGCTTTCTTT | CASSPTGDRNTEAFF
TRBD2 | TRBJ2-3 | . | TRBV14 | TGTGCCAGCGGCCTAGCGGGATTAGGCACAGATACGCAGTATTTT | CASGLAGLGTDTQYF
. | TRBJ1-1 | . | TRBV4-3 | TGCGCCAGCAGCCAAGATTCCCGAGGGACTGAAGCTTTCTTT | CASSQDSRGTEAFF
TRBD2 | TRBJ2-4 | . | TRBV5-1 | TGCGCCAGCAGCTTGGCCGTGACTAGCGGGGTTTTGGCCAAAAACATTCAGTACTTC | CASSLAVTSGVLAKNIQYF
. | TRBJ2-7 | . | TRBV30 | TGTGCCTGGAGTCCGAATGCCTATTATCGAGACTACGAGCAGTACTTC | CAWSPNAYYRDYEQYF
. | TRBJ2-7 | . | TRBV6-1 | TGTGCCAGCAGTGAGGCCCCAGGGGAGCAGTACTTC | CASSEAPGEQYF
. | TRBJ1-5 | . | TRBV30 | TGTGCCTGGAACTTAGGGGGAAATCAGCCCCAGCATTTT | CAWNLGGNQPQHF
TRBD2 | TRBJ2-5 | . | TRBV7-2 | TGTGCCAGCAGCTTAGCGAAGCTAGCGGGACAGGAGACCCAGTACTTC | CASSLAKLAGQETQYF
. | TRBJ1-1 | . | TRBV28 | TGTGCCAGCAGTTTAATGGGCTCTGAAGCTTTCTTT | CASSLMGSEAFF
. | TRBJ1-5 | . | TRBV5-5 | TGTGCCAGCAGCTCGACAGGTCAGAATCAGCCCCAGCATTTT | CASSSTGQNQPQHF
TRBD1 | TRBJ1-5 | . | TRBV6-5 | TGTGCCAGCAAGCAGGGGGAGGCTAGCAATCAGCCCCAGCATTTT | CASKQGEASNQPQHF
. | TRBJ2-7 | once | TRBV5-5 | TGTGCCAGCAGCTTGGCCTGGGGGGACCACGAGCAGTACTTC | CASSLAWGDHEQYF
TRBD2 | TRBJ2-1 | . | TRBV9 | TGTGCCAGCAGCGCGAGAGCGGGGGACTACAATGAGCAGTTCTTC | CASSARAGDYNEQFF
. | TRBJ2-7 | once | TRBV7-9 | TGTGCCAGCGGCAATCTGCTGCAGGGTACGGTAGGCTACGAGCAGTACTTC | CASGNLLQGTVGYEQYF
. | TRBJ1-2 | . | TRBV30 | TGTGCCTGGAGTGTTCAGGGCTTGGCTGGCTACACCTTC | CAWSVQGLAGYTF
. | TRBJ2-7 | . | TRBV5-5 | TGTGCCAGCAGCTTGGACTCCGAGCAGTACTTC | CASSLDSEQYF
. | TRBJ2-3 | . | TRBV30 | TGTGCCTGGAGTGACAGGAAAACTACCTTT | CAWSDRKTTF
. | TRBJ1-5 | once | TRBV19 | TGTGCCAGTAGCGAAAGAGGGTCCTATCAGCCCCAGCATTTT | CASSERGSYQPQHF
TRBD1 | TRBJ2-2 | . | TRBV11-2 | TGTGCCAGCAGCTGGGGGGGACAGGGGGCGTCGTTTGGGGAGCTGTTTTTT | CASSWGGQGASFGELFF
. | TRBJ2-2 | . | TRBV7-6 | TGTGCCAGCAGCTTCTCCTGGCGGGAAGGGGAGCTGTTTTTT | CASSFSWREGELFF
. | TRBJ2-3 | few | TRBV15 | TGTGCCACCAGCAGAGATCCGGGGGGAGGGGGGGCAGATACGCAGTATTTT | CATSRDPGGGGADTQYF
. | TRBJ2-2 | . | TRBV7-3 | TGTGCCAGCAGCTTAACCAGGGCCCCCGGGGAGCTGTTTTTT | CASSLTRAPGELFF
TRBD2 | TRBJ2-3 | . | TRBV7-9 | TGTGCCAGCAGCATTAGGGGTCGGTTAGCGGGGAACACAGATACGCAGTATTTT | CASSIRGRLAGNTDTQYF
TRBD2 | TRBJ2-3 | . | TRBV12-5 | TGTGCTAGTGGCCGCGGACTAGCGGATTCCACAGATACGCAGTATTTT | CASGRGLADSTDTQYF
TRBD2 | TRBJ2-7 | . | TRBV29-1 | TGCAGCGTTGAGGGACTAGCGGGAACCCCCCCCGGCGAGCAGTACTTC | CSVEGLAGTPPGEQYF
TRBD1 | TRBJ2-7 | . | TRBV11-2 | TGTGCCAGCAACCTAGGGGGCGACGAGCAGTACTTC | CASNLGGDEQYF
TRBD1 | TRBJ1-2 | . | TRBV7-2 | TGTGCCAGCAGCTTAGGGGGGACAGTTAACTATGGCTACACCTTC | CASSLGGTVNYGYTF
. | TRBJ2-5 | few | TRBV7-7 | TGTGCTAGCAGCTTAGGTGGGCCCACCCAAGAGACCCAGTACTTC | CASSLGGPTQETQYF
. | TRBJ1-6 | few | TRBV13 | TGTGCCAGCAGTTCTGGTCGGTCAGGGGCGAGTTCCTATAATTCACCCCTCCACTTT | CASSSGRSGASSYNSPLHF
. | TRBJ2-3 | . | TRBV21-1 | TGTGCCAGCAGCCGCCCGGACAGGGGGTGCACAGATACGCAGTATTTT | CASSRPDRGCTDTQYF
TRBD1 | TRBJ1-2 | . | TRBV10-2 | TGCGCCAGCAGTAATAGTGGGACAGGGCATGGCTACACCTTC | CASSNSGTGHGYTF
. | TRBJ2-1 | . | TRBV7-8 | TGTGCCAGCAGCCCGCAGCAACTAACGGGGCAGTTCTTC | CASSPQQLTGQFF
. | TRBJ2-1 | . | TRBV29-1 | TGCAGCGTTCGCCAGTACAATGAGCAGTTCTTC | CSVRQYNEQFF
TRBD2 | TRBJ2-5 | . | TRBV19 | TGTGCCAGTAGTATCGAGGGACTAGCGGGGTGGGAGACCCAGTACTTC | CASSIEGLAGWETQYF
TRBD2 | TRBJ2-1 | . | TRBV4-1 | TGCGCCAGCAGCCACCCCACTAGCGGGGGGGCAAATGAGCAGTTCTTC | CASSHPTSGGANEQFF
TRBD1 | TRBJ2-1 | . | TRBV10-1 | TGCGCCAGCAGTGAGTCCGGGACAGGGGGCAATGAGCAGTTCTTC | CASSESGTGGNEQFF
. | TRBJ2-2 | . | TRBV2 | TGTGCCAGCAGTGCCTTAGAGTACACCGGGGAGCTGTTTTTT | CASSALEYTGELFF
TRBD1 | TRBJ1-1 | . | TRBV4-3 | TGCGCCAGCAATGACAGGGGGAACACTGAAGCTTTCTTT | CASNDRGNTEAFF
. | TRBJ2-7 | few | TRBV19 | TGTGCCAGTAGTATTGCGGGGCTTGACCGGGACAGCTCCTACGAGCAGTACTTC | CASSIAGLDRDSSYEQYF
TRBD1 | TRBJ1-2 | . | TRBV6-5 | TGTGCCAGCAGTTCGACGGGACAGTTCTATGGCTACACCTTC | CASSSTGQFYGYTF
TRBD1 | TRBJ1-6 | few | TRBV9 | TGTGCCAGCAGCGTAGAGGGGACAGGGAGTTCACCCCTCCACTTT | CASSVEGTGSSPLHF
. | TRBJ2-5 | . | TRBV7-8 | TGTGCCAGCAGCTTCATACGGACTCTACTTGAGACCCAGTACTTC | CASSFIRTLLETQYF
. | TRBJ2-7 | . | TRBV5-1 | TGCGCCAGCAGCTTGGGACTATCGGGCTCCTACGAGCAGTACTTC | CASSLGLSGSYEQYF
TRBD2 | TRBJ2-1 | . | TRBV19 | TGTGCCAGCCGACCCGAGGGACTAGCGGGCTCCTACAATGAGCAGTTCTTC | CASRPEGLAGSYNEQFF
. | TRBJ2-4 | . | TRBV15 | TGTGCCACAAGCCCGGGACATAAAAACATTCAGTACTTC | CATSPGHKNIQYF
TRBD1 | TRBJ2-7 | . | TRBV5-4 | TGTGCCAGCAGCTTGCCCGGGACAGGGGGCTACCACGAGCAGTACTTC | CASSLPGTGGYHEQYF
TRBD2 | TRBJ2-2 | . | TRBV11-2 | TGTGCCAGCAGCTTGAATGTCGGGGGGAGCACCGGGGAGCTGTTTTTT | CASSLNVGGSTGELFF
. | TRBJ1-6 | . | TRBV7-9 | TGTGCCAGCAGCTTAGATAGCGGGGGTAATTCACCCCTCCACTTT | CASSLDSGGNSPLHF
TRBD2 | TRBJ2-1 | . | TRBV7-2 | TGTGCCAGCAGCTTATCGGGGACTAACTCCTACAATGAGCAGTTCTTC | CASSLSGTNSYNEQFF
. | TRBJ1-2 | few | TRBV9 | TGTGCCAGCAGCGTAGACTCGCGGGTCTCATGGGGCTACACCTTC | CASSVDSRVSWGYTF
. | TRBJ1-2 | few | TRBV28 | TGTGCCAGCAGTTTGGGCTCCTGGGTAACCTATGGCTACACCTTC | CASSLGSWVTYGYTF
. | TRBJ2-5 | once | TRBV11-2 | TGTGCCAGCAGCTCGCTCGGGGGAGAGACCCAGTACTTC | CASSSLGGETQYF
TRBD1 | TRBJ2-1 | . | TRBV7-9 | TGTGCCAGCAGCTTAGCGGGGCGACAGGGCTATGAGCAGTTCTTC | CASSLAGRQGYEQFF
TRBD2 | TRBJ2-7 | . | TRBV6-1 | TGTGCCAGCAGTGAAGCGGGGACTAGCGGGATCTTCGAGCAGTACTTC | CASSEAGTSGIFEQYF
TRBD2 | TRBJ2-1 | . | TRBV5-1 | TGCGCCAGCAGCTTGGTCGCGGGGGGGGGCGGTGGCGATGAGCAGTTCTTC | CASSLVAGGGGGDEQFF
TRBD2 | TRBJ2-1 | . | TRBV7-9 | TGTGCCAGCAGCCTTCTGACTAGCGGGCCGGTGTTGGAGCAGTTCTTC | CASSLLTSGPVLEQFF